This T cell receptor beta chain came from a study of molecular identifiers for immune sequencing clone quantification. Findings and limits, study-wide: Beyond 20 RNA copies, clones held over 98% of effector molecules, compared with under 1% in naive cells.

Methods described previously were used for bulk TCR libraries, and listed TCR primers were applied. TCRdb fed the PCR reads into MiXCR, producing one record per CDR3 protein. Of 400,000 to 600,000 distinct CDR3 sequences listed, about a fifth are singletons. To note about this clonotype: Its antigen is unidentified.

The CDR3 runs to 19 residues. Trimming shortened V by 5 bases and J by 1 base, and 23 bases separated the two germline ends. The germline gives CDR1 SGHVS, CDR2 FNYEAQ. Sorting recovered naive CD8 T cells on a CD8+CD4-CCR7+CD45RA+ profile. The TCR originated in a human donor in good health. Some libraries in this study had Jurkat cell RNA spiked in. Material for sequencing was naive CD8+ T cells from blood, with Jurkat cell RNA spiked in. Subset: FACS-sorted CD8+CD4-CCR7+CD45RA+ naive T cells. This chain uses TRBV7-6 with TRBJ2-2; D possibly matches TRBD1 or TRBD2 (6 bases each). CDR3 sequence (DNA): TGTGCCAGCAGCCCCGAAGAGGGGGGTCGGACAATGAACACCGGGGAGCTGTTTTTT. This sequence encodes CASSPEEGGRTMNTGELFF. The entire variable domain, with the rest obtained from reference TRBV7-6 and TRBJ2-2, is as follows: GAGVSQSPRYKVTKRGQDVALRCDPISGHVSLYWYRQALGQGPEFLTYFNYEAQQDKSGLPNDRFSAERPEGSISTLTIQRTEQRDSAMYRCASSPEEGGRTMNTGELFFGEGSRLTVL.